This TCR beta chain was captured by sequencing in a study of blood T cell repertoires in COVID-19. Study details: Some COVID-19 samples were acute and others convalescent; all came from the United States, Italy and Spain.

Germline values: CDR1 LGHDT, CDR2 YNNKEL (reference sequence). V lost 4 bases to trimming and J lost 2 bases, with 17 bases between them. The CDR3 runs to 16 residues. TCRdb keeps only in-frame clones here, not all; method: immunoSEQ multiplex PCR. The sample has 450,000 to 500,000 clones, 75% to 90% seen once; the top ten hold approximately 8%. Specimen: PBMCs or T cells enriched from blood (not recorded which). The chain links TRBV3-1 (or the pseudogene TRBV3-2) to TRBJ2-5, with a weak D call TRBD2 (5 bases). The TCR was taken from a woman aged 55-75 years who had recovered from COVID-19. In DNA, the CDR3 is TGTGCCAGCAGCCTCTCGTTCGGGGTAAAGCAAGAGACCCAGTACTTC. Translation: CASSLSFGVKQETQYF.